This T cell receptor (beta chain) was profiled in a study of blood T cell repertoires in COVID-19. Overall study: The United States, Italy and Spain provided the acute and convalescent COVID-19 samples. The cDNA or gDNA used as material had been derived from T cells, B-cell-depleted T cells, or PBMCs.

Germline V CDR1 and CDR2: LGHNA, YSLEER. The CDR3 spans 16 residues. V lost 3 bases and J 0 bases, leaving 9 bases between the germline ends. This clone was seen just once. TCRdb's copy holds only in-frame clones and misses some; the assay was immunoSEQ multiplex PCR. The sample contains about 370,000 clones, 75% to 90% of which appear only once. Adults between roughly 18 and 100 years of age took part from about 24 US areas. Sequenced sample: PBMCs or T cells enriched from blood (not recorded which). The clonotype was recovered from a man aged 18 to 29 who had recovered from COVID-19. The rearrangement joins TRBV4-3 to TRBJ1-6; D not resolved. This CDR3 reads CASSQIVNSYNSPLHF. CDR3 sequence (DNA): TGCGCCAGCAGCCAGATAGTAAACTCCTATAATTCACCCCTCCACTTT.